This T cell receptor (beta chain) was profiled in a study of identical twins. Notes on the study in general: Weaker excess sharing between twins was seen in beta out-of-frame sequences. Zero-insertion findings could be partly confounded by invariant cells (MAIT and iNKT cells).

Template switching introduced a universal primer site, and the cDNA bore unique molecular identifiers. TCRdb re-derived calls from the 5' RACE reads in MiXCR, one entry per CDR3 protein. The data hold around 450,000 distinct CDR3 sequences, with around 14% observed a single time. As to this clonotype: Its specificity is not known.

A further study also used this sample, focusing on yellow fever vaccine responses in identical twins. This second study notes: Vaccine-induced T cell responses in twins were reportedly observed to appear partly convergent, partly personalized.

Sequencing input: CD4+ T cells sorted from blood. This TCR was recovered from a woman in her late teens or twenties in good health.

This chain's CDR3 is CASSLSWAGPPTQYF. CDR3 nucleotide sequence: TGTGCCAGCAGCTTAAGTTGGGCCGGACCCCCGACCCAGTACTTC. The gene calls are TRBV7-2 and TRBJ2-5, with D uncertain. Germline V CDR1 and CDR2: SGHTA, FQGNSA. This CDR3 comprises 15 residues. Deletions cut 2 bases from V and 7 bases from J, with 17 bases between.